These 13 T cell receptor beta chains originate from one sample sequenced in a study of T cell repertoires in cytomegalovirus infection. These TCRs' antigens remain unknown. Each CDR3 protein gets one entry after TCRdb re-called the reads with MiXCR. Of around 120,000 distinct CDR3 sequences listed, around 40% are singletons. The sample here was CD8+ T cells from cultured PBMCs, taken from culture after CMV antigen stimulation. The receptors here all came from a human donor in good health (CMV status not recorded). Some clones in this sample may be carry-over from other donors' samples.

This clonotype has just one count. V and J are TRBV7-3 and TRBJ2-1, with TRBD2 as a possible D gene (7 bases). Germline V gene data show CDR1 as SGHTA and CDR2 as FQGTGA. V dropped 3 bases and J dropped 10 bases, with 10 bases sitting between them. This CDR3 is built from 12 residues. The CDR3, as DNA: TGTGCCAGCAGCTTCGGGGGGCGGGAGCAGTTCTTC. Translated, it gives CASSFGGREQFF.

Only a few counts were recorded for this clonotype. V and J are TRBV3-1 and TRBJ1-2; TRBD1 agrees at 7 bases. The CDR3 consists of 14 residues. V lost 4 bases, J lost 1 base, and 3 bases stayed unmatched. The germline V gene has CDR1 LGHDT and CDR2 YNNKEL (reference sequence). CDR3 nucleotide sequence: TGTGCCAGCAGCCCTCGACAGGGTAACTATGGCTACACCTTC. Amino acids: CASSPRQGNYGYTF.

As DNA, the CDR3 is TGTGCCAGCAGCATCCGGGACAGTCAAGAGACCCAGTACTTC. It is translated as CASSIRDSQETQYF. This chain uses TRBV9 with TRBJ2-5; 7 bases fit TRBD1. This CDR3 comprises 14 residues. Looked up from germline, CDR1 is SGDLS and CDR2 is YYNGEE. V lost 4 bases and J lost 2; bases outside the gene matches: 5.

The chain recombines TRBV12-3 or TRBV12-4 with TRBJ2-2, with 7 bases identical to TRBD2. The junction had 7 bases not matched to a gene; V was cut back by 10 bases and J by 2 bases. The CDR3 has 14 residues. The CDR3 DNA reads as TGTGCCATCCCCTGGGGGGGTAACACCGGGGAGCTGTTTTTT. Translated: CAIPWGGNTGELFF.

The J gene is TRBJ2-5, the V gene TRBV27; D is ambiguous. The CDR3 runs 16 residues. Trimming removed 0 bases from V and 2 bases from J, with 13 bases in between. Looked up from germline, CDR1 is MNHEY and CDR2 is SMNVEV (reference sequence). The CDR3 bases are TGTGCCAGCAGTTTATCTCCGAATAGTTGGCAAGAGACCCAGTACTTC. This encodes CASSLSPNSWQETQYF.

The chain is built from TRBV19 and TRBJ1-1; D gene ambiguous. The CDR3 is 13 residues long. From germline, CDR1 is LNHDA and CDR2 SQIVND (reference sequence). The germline V and J ends were trimmed by 3 bases and 1 base, with 6 bases remaining between them. This CDR3 is CASSMIGNTEAFF. In nucleotides, the CDR3 is TGTGCCAGTAGTATGATCGGGAACACTGAAGCTTTCTTT.

The V call is TRBV2, the J call TRBJ2-7; tentative D call: TRBD1 (5 bases). Between the trimmed V and J ends, which lost 5 bases and 0 bases, there was a span of 26 bases. The CDR3 runs 19 residues. CDR1 and CDR2 from the germline V gene are SNHLY and FYNNEI. In DNA form, the CDR3 reads TGTGCCAGCAGTTCCGACAGTAGAGGTACCAAGGCCCTCTCCTACGAGCAGTACTTC. Amino acids: CASSSDSRGTKALSYEQYF.

The rearrangement joins TRBV7-6 to TRBJ2-1, with 7 bases fitting TRBD2. The CDR3 consists of 16 residues. V lost 5 bases, J lost 2 bases, and 9 bases stayed unmatched. The germline gives CDR1 SGHVS, CDR2 FNYEAQ. CDR3 in DNA: TGTGCCAGCAGCCTAGAGGGAGGGGCCACCTACAATGAGCAGTTCTTC. Protein sequence: CASSLEGGATYNEQFF. Drawing the rest from reference TRBV7-6 and TRBJ2-1, the complete variable domain is GAGVSQSPRYKVTKRGQDVALRCDPISGHVSLYWYRQALGQGPEFLTYFNYEAQQDKSGLPNDRFSAERPEGSISTLTIQRTEQRDSAMYRCASSLEGGATYNEQFFGPGTRLTVL.

The chain is built from TRBV7-7 and TRBJ2-5, with TRBD1 as a possible D gene (6 bases). Germline V gene sequence: CDR1 SSHAT, CDR2 FNYEAQ (reference sequence). The V gene lost 6 bases and the J gene lost 4 bases, with 12 bases spanning the gap. The CDR3 is made up of 13 amino acids. CDR3 in DNA: TGTGCCAGCAGTCGGAAGGACAGAGAGACCCAGTACTTC. Translating it yields CASSRKDRETQYF.

The rearrangement links TRBV7-6 to TRBJ2-5; 10 bases match TRBD2. V shed 1 base and J 2 bases; nucleotides not matched to a gene: 7. Per germline, CDR1 SGHVS and CDR2 FNYEAQ. CDR3 length: 17 residues. The CDR3 DNA reads as TGTGCCAGCAGCTTAGGTGTACTAGCGGGGAAACAAGAGACCCAGTACTTC. This sequence encodes CASSLGVLAGKQETQYF. Filled out from reference TRBV7-6 and TRBJ2-5, the complete variable domain reads GAGVSQSPRYKVTKRGQDVALRCDPISGHVSLYWYRQALGQGPEFLTYFNYEAQQDKSGLPNDRFSAERPEGSISTLTIQRTEQRDSAMYRCASSLGVLAGKQETQYFGPGTRLLVL.

V is TRBV11-2 and J is TRBJ1-1; D is perhaps TRBD1 (6 bases). The CDR3 extends over 12 amino acids. Trimming removed 4 bases at V and 6 bases at J, with 9 bases between. Germline V CDR1 and CDR2: SGHAT, FQNNGV. The DNA of the CDR3 is TGTGCCAGCAGCTGGGGGGGCCCTGAAGCTTTCTTT. This encodes CASSWGGPEAFF.

This chain uses TRBV6-5 with TRBJ1-1; 8 bases align to TRBD1. Trimming removed 7 bases from V and 4 bases from J; junction bases left unmatched: 5. Germline V lookup: CDR1 MNHEY, CDR2 SVGAGI. The length of the CDR3 is 13 residues. In DNA, the CDR3 is TGTGCCAGCAAAGTAACAGGGGGCACTGAAGCTTTCTTT. Its protein is CASKVTGGTEAFF.

The V gene is TRBV5-1, the J gene TRBJ1-2; D is undetermined. Germline V gene lookup returns CDR1 SGHRS and CDR2 YFSETQ. This CDR3 spans 14 amino acids. Trimming cost V 3 bases and J 8 bases, with 17 bases left between them. In nucleotides, the CDR3 is TGCGCCAGCAGCTCCGGAGGAGGTGGTTGGGGCTACACCTTC. Its protein product is CASSSGGGGWGYTF.